A selection of T cell receptor beta chains follows, all from one sample in a study of beta chain features in type 1 diabetes. TCRdb's copy holds only in-frame clones and misses some; the assay was immunoSEQ multiplex PCR. The sample has about half a million clones, roughly 10% seen once; the top ten hold roughly 0.046%. Sequenced: naive CD4+ T cells from blood. These receptor sequences come from a woman younger than 30 in good health. The CDR3 runs from the conserved cysteine through the conserved F or W. Each record gives: CDR3 protein, CDR3 DNA, J gene, clone size, D gene, CDR3 length, V gene. A D gene is named only where the DNA matches it firmly. Where a row states a size, it is once, few, many or the class of an expanded clone; other rows omit it.

CDR3: CASSRRSSSYNEQFF; DNA: TGCGCCAGCAGCCGCAGATCGAGCTCCTACAATGAGCAGTTCTTC; J: TRBJ2-1; size: few; D: -; length: 15; V: TRBV4-3
CDR3: CASREDGYTF; DNA: TGTGCCAGCAGGGAAGATGGCTACACCTTC; J: TRBJ1-2; size: few; D: -; length: 10; V: TRBV7-9
CDR3: CASSLHGLDTEAFF; DNA: TGTGCCAGCAGCTTACATGGTTTGGACACTGAAGCTTTCTTT; J: TRBJ1-1; size: -; D: -; length: 14; V: TRBV7-3
CDR3: CSVGVGVADTQYF; DNA: TGCAGCGTTGGCGTGGGAGTGGCAGATACGCAGTATTTT; J: TRBJ2-3; size: few; D: -; length: 13; V: TRBV29-1
CDR3: CASSPRQATYNEQFF; DNA: TGTGCCAGCTCACCACGGCAGGCTACCTACAATGAGCAGTTCTTC; J: TRBJ2-1; size: few; D: -; length: 15; V: TRBV18
CDR3: CASSLTGEEETQYF; DNA: TGCGCCAGCAGCTTGACAGGGGAGGAGGAGACCCAGTACTTC; J: TRBJ2-5; size: few; D: -; length: 14; V: TRBV5-1
CDR3: CASSQEQGLLSTDTQYF; DNA: TGCGCCAGCAGCCAAGAACAGGGACTTCTATCCACAGATACGCAGTATTTT; J: TRBJ2-3; size: few; D: -; length: 17; V: TRBV4-3
CDR3: CASSTRSFTDTQYF; DNA: TGTGCCAGCAGTACTAGAAGCTTCACAGATACGCAGTATTTT; J: TRBJ2-3; size: -; D: -; length: 14; V: TRBV6-1
CDR3: CASSVGDSAAVSTQYF; DNA: TGTGCCAGCAGCGTAGGAGACAGTGCCGCGGTCTCTACGCAGTATTTT; J: TRBJ2-3; size: few; D: -; length: 16; V: TRBV9
CDR3: CAWNGLRTGYTGELFF; DNA: TGTGCCTGGAATGGGCTGCGGACAGGGTATACCGGGGAGCTGTTTTTT; J: TRBJ2-2; size: few; D: TRBD1; length: 16; V: TRBV30
CDR3: CSVEVGANTEAFF; DNA: TGCAGCGTTGAAGTAGGAGCCAACACTGAAGCTTTCTTT; J: TRBJ1-1; size: -; D: -; length: 13; V: TRBV29-1
CDR3: CASSPYRTKNTGELFF; DNA: TGTGCCAGTAGCCCGTACCGGACTAAAAACACCGGGGAGCTGTTTTTT; J: TRBJ2-2; size: -; D: -; length: 16; V: TRBV19
CDR3: CASDRGWNTEAFF; DNA: TGTGCCAGTGACCGGGGTTGGAACACTGAAGCTTTCTTT; J: TRBJ1-1; size: few; D: -; length: 13; V: TRBV19
CDR3: CASSPRLARSYEQYF; DNA: TGTGCCAGCAGTCCACGTTTAGCGAGAAGCTACGAGCAGTACTTC; J: TRBJ2-7; size: few; D: -; length: 15; V: TRBV27
CDR3: CASSPRGSVEETQYF; DNA: TGTGCCAGCTCACCAAGGGGTTCAGTGGAAGAGACCCAGTACTTC; J: TRBJ2-5; size: -; D: -; length: 15; V: TRBV18
CDR3: CASRESNYGYTF; DNA: TGTGCCAGCAGAGAAAGCAACTATGGCTACACCTTC; J: TRBJ1-2; size: -; D: -; length: 12; V: TRBV25-1
CDR3: CASSVGPYNTDTQYF; DNA: TGTGCCAGCAGCGTAGGTCCATACAACACAGATACGCAGTATTTT; J: TRBJ2-3; size: few; D: -; length: 15; V: TRBV9
CDR3: CASSHPNILANEQYF; DNA: TGTGCCAGCAGCCACCCCAACATACTAGCGAACGAGCAGTACTTC; J: TRBJ2-7; size: -; D: TRBD2; length: 15; V: TRBV7-8
CDR3: CASSQDGDSYNEQFF; DNA: TGCGCCAGCAGCCAAGATGGGGACTCCTACAATGAGCAGTTCTTC; J: TRBJ2-1; size: -; D: -; length: 15; V: TRBV4-3
CDR3: CASSVASGIWGDTQYF; DNA: TGTGCCAGCAGCGTGGCTAGCGGGATCTGGGGAGATACGCAGTATTTT; J: TRBJ2-3; size: -; D: TRBD2; length: 16; V: TRBV9
CDR3: CASSPPQGRYGYTF; DNA: TGTGCCAGCTCACCACCACAGGGCCGGTATGGCTACACCTTC; J: TRBJ1-2; size: few; D: -; length: 14; V: TRBV18
CDR3: CASSYDSAYEQYF; DNA: TGTGCCAGCAGTTACGACTCCGCCTACGAGCAGTACTTC; J: TRBJ2-7; size: -; D: -; length: 13; V: TRBV6-6
CDR3: CASRLSLFGSYNEQFF; DNA: TGTGCCAGCAGACTTAGTCTCTTCGGCTCCTACAATGAGCAGTTCTTC; J: TRBJ2-1; size: -; D: -; length: 16; V: TRBV5-4
CDR3: CASSIRDGVGGSPLHF; DNA: TGTGCCAGCAGCATCCGGGACGGAGTAGGGGGTTCACCCCTCCACTTT; J: TRBJ1-6; size: -; D: -; length: 16; V: TRBV5-6
CDR3: CASSYPQGSLENQPQHF; DNA: TGTGCCAGCAGTTACCCACAGGGAAGTCTCGAAAATCAGCCCCAGCATTTT; J: TRBJ1-5; size: -; D: -; length: 17; V: TRBV28
CDR3: CASSLAGAGAADTQYF; DNA: TGTGCCAGCAGCTTAGCGGGAGCGGGGGCGGCAGATACGCAGTATTTT; J: TRBJ2-3; size: -; D: TRBD2; length: 16; V: TRBV7-2
CDR3: CASSQEISQPQHF; DNA: TGCGCCAGCAGCCAAGAGATCAGTCAGCCCCAGCATTTT; J: TRBJ1-5; size: -; D: -; length: 13; V: TRBV4-3
CDR3: CASSPWDRQETQYF; DNA: TGTGCCAGCTCACCCTGGGACCGCCAAGAGACCCAGTACTTC; J: TRBJ2-5; size: -; D: -; length: 14; V: TRBV18
CDR3: CASSFSLADTQYF; DNA: TGTGCCAGCAGTTTCAGTCTAGCGGATACGCAGTATTTT; J: TRBJ2-3; size: -; D: -; length: 13; V: TRBV27
CDR3: CSVVRPMNTEAFF; DNA: TGCAGCGTTGTAAGACCGATGAACACTGAAGCTTTCTTT; J: TRBJ1-1; size: -; D: -; length: 13; V: TRBV29-1
CDR3: CASSLGLWAESSYEQYF; DNA: TGTGCCAGCAGCTTGGGGTTGTGGGCGGAGAGCTCCTACGAGCAGTACTTC; J: TRBJ2-7; size: few; D: -; length: 17; V: TRBV7-2
CDR3: CASGLAGELFF; DNA: TGTGCCAGTGGACTAGCCGGGGAGCTGTTTTTT; J: TRBJ2-2; size: -; D: TRBD2; length: 11; V: TRBV7-7
CDR3: CASSVGVFEKLFF; DNA: TGTGCCAGCAGCGTTGGGGTCTTCGAAAAACTGTTTTTT; J: TRBJ1-4; size: few; D: -; length: 13; V: TRBV9
CDR3: CAWSYHWAEAFF; DNA: TGTGCCTGGAGCTACCATTGGGCTGAAGCTTTCTTT; J: TRBJ1-1; size: few; D: -; length: 12; V: TRBV30
CDR3: CASSRTGTSGYTDTQYF; DNA: TGTGCCAGCAGCCGGACCGGGACTAGCGGTTACACAGATACGCAGTATTTT; J: TRBJ2-3; size: -; D: TRBD2; length: 17; V: TRBV28
CDR3: CASSPEGRIYGYTF; DNA: TGTGCCAGCAGCCCAGAGGGCAGAATCTATGGCTACACCTTC; J: TRBJ1-2; size: -; D: -; length: 14; V: TRBV7-2
CDR3: CATARDREQYF; DNA: TGTGCCACCGCCCGGGACCGCGAGCAGTACTTC; J: TRBJ2-7; size: -; D: -; length: 11; V: TRBV7-2
CDR3: CAWSPGTSGAQFF; DNA: TGTGCCTGGAGTCCCGGGACTAGCGGGGCACAGTTCTTC; J: TRBJ2-1; size: few; D: TRBD2; length: 13; V: TRBV30
CDR3: CASRGGATDTQYF; DNA: TGTGCCAGCAGGGGGGGAGCCACAGATACGCAGTATTTT; J: TRBJ2-3; size: -; D: -; length: 13; V: TRBV9
CDR3: CASSPRVRTGKTDTQYF; DNA: TGTGCCAGCTCACCTAGGGTGAGGACAGGGAAGACAGATACGCAGTATTTT; J: TRBJ2-3; size: -; D: TRBD1; length: 17; V: TRBV18
CDR3: CASSEGGVKTQYF; DNA: TGTGCCAGCAGTGAGGGGGGGGTCAAGACCCAGTACTTC; J: TRBJ2-5; size: few; D: TRBD2; length: 13; V: TRBV25-1
CDR3: CASTGWHEQSNQPQHF; DNA: TGTGCCAGCACGGGGTGGCACGAACAGTCCAATCAGCCCCAGCATTTT; J: TRBJ1-5; size: -; D: -; length: 16; V: TRBV28
CDR3: CASSLRGYIQYF; DNA: TGTGCCAGCAGCCTAAGGGGGTACATTCAGTACTTC; J: TRBJ2-4; size: -; D: -; length: 12; V: TRBV7-8
CDR3: CATSKVSKEQYF; DNA: TGTGCCACCAGCAAAGTAAGCAAGGAGCAGTACTTC; J: TRBJ2-7; size: few; D: -; length: 12; V: TRBV15
CDR3: CSVETHAYEQYF; DNA: TGCAGCGTTGAAACTCATGCCTACGAGCAGTACTTC; J: TRBJ2-7; size: few; D: -; length: 12; V: TRBV29-1
CDR3: CASSQPIHEQYF; DNA: TGTGCCAGCAGCCAACCCATCCACGAGCAGTACTTC; J: TRBJ2-7; size: -; D: -; length: 12; V: TRBV7-3
CDR3: CASSPGGNSYELFF; DNA: TGTGCCAGCAGCCCAGGCGGCAACTCTTACGAGCTGTTTTTT; J: TRBJ2-2; size: -; D: -; length: 14; V: TRBV9
CDR3: CASSRPDSENEKLFF; DNA: TGCGCCAGCAGCCGACCGGACAGTGAAAATGAAAAACTGTTTTTT; J: TRBJ1-4; size: -; D: -; length: 15; V: TRBV4-1
CDR3: CASSLLSTNTGELFF; DNA: TGTGCCAGCAGCTTACTGTCCACCAACACCGGGGAGCTGTTTTTT; J: TRBJ2-2; size: -; D: -; length: 15; V: TRBV7-9
CDR3: CASSPSFLGSEQFF; DNA: TGTGCCAGCAGCCCCTCGTTCCTAGGCTCTGAGCAGTTCTTC; J: TRBJ2-1; size: few; D: -; length: 14; V: TRBV7-3
CDR3: CASSRSPGATQYF; DNA: TGCGCCAGCAGCCGCAGCCCAGGGGCTACGCAGTATTTT; J: TRBJ2-3; size: -; D: -; length: 13; V: TRBV4-3